This TCR beta chain emerged from a study of blood T cells in healthy people across ages. The sample holds many counts of this clonotype. Together with a sample-barcoded 5' primer, a J-beta primer mix was included in a second PCR lasting about 6 to 11 cycles. TCRdb processed the 5' RACE reads anew with MiXCR; each CDR3 protein has one entry. This sample yields roughly 730,000 distinct CDR3 sequences, of which 56% are seen a single time; roughly 25% belongs to the top ten. This CDR3 is built from 16 residues. Germline trimming cut 0 bases from V and 10 bases from J; bases unmatched to any gene: 12. Germline V CDR1 and CDR2: SGHTA, FQGNSA.

Sequencing input: blood. The clonotype comes from a man aged 40-50 years in good health. The chain links TRBV7-2 to TRBJ2-1; 7 bases map to TRBD2. Here the CDR3 DNA reads TGTGCCAGCAGCTTAGCGGGGGGGACCTTTGGTGGAGAGCAGTTCTTC. This encodes CASSLAGGTFGGEQFF.